This T cell receptor (beta chain) was observed in a study of T cell changes during pregnancy in multiple sclerosis. TCRdb keeps only in-frame clones here, not all; method: immunoSEQ multiplex PCR. The sample has roughly 65,000 clones, about 90% seen once. Germline values: CDR1 SGHVS, CDR2 FQNEAQ. Trimming removed 5 bases from V and 2 bases from J, with 9 bases in between. This CDR3 is 13 amino acids long. This rearrangement joins TRBV7-8 to TRBJ1-2; no reliable D call. The source was peripheral blood, collected in the third trimester of pregnancy. The sequence was collected from a female donor in good health, enrolled as a control in a pregnancy study. The CDR3 is CASSEGYNYGYTF. CDR3 DNA sequence: TGTGCCAGCAGCGAGGGTTACAACTATGGCTACACCTTC. The full variable domain, rest sourced from reference TRBV7-8 and TRBJ1-2, is GAGVSQSPRYKVAKRGQDVALRCDPISGHVSLFWYQQALGQGPEFLTYFQNEAQLDKSGLPSDRFFAERPEGSVSTLKIQRTQQEDSAVYLCASSEGYNYGYTFGSGTRLTVV.